The 30 T cell receptor beta chains below come from one sample, sequenced in a study of cytomegalovirus exposure and HLA in healthy donors. The PCR made use of 60 Vbeta and 13 Jbeta primers. This table comes from immunoSEQ multiplex PCR, and its TCRdb copy is limited to in-frame clones, with some not included. The repertoire has 90,000 to 100,000 clones, approximately 69% of them found once; the top ten carry about 1.3%. The sample was PBMCs. The receptors originated from a female donor in good health and CMV-seronegative.

The gene calls are TRBV29-1 and TRBJ1-2; perhaps TRBD1 as D (5 bases). V gave up 4 bases and J gave up 1 base, with 19 bases separating them. The CDR3 sequence is 16 residues long. CDR1 and CDR2 (germline): SQVTM, ANQGSEA. This CDR3 is CSVVGTGGTVNYGYTF. In nucleotides, the CDR3 is TGCAGCGTTGTAGGCACTGGAGGGACGGTTAACTATGGCTACACCTTC.

V usage is TRBV19 and J usage is TRBJ2-2, with 8 bases matching TRBD1. V was pared by 6 bases and J by 2 bases, with 11 bases of the junction left unmatched. The CDR3 extends over 17 amino acids. Germline lookup yields CDR1 LNHDA and CDR2 SQIVND (reference sequence). CDR3 amino acids: CASRPPRQGRNTGELFF. The CDR3 coding sequence is TGTGCCAGTAGACCCCCCCGACAGGGGCGAAACACCGGGGAGCTGTTTTTT. The full variable domain, its missing parts supplied by reference TRBV19 and TRBJ2-2, is DGGITQSPKYLFRKEGQNVTLSCEQNLNHDAMYWYRQDPGQGLRLIYYSQIVNDFQKGDIAEGYSVSREKKESFPLTVTSAQKNPTAFYLCASRPPRQGRNTGELFFGEGSRLTVL.

The chain recombines TRBV19 with TRBJ1-5; D remains ambiguous. This CDR3 region has 13 residues. V was cut by 2 bases and J by 5 bases, with 7 bases left in between. Germline CDR1 LNHDA, CDR2 SQIVND (reference sequence). The CDR3: CASSILRDQPQHF. The CDR3 nucleotides are TGTGCCAGTAGTATACTACGTGATCAGCCCCAGCATTTT.

The chain has TRBV30 and TRBJ1-2, with D perhaps TRBD1 (5 bases). This CDR3 region has 13 residues. From germline, CDR1 is GTSNPN and CDR2 SVGIG (reference sequence). V lost 4 bases and J 5 bases, leaving 14 bases between the germline ends. The CDR3: CAWKGAGLYGYTF. The CDR3 nucleotides read TGTGCCTGGAAAGGGGCCGGGCTGTATGGCTACACCTTC.

This chain connects TRBV4-1 to TRBJ2-5; 8 nucleotides match TRBD1. Germline V gene lookup returns CDR1 MGHRA and CDR2 YSYEKL. This CDR3 is built from 16 residues. The V gene end was trimmed by 3 bases and the J gene end by 0 bases; junction bases not matched to a gene: 6. The CDR3 reads CASSQDQTGDQETQYF. The CDR3 DNA sequence: TGCGCCAGCAGCCAGGACCAGACAGGGGACCAAGAGACCCAGTACTTC.

The V gene is TRBV7-2, the J gene TRBJ2-1, with D tentatively TRBD2 (5 bases). The CDR3 totals 15 residues. Germline V gene sequence: CDR1 SGHTA, CDR2 FQGNSA. The V end was cut by 7 bases, the J end by 0 bases, with 13 bases between. CDR3 sequence (DNA): TGTGCCAGCACCGCGGGCCCCAGCTCCTACAATGAGCAGTTCTTC. This encodes CASTAGPSSYNEQFF.

The rearrangement joins TRBV30 to TRBJ1-4, with a weak D call TRBD1 (5 bases). The CDR3 runs to 14 residues. Germline V CDR1 and CDR2: GTSNPN, SVGIG (reference sequence). Trimming left V 3 bases short and J 6 bases short, with 14 bases between. CDR3 coding DNA: TGTGCCTGGAGCGCAGACAGTGCCTATGAAAAACTGTTTTTT. This gives the protein CAWSADSAYEKLFF.

The V and J genes are TRBV30 and TRBJ1-1, with 7 nucleotides matching TRBD1. J lost 2 bases, V lost 5 bases, and 5 bases had no gene match. Germline-derived CDR1 and CDR2 are GTSNPN and SVGIG (reference sequence). This CDR3 comprises 13 residues. The CDR3 region has the DNA TGTGCCTGGGCCCAGGGGGTCAACACTGAAGCTTTCTTT. It codes for CAWAQGVNTEAFF.

There are a few counts of this clone. The chain uses TRBV7-8 and TRBJ2-2, with D possibly being TRBD1 (6 bases). CDR3 length: 14 residues. In germline, CDR1 is SGHVS, CDR2 FQNEAQ. V lost 6 bases and J 2 bases, leaving 10 bases between the germline ends. The chain's CDR3 is CASRGAVNTGELFF. The CDR3 coding sequence is TGTGCCAGCAGGGGGGCAGTTAACACCGGGGAGCTGTTTTTT. The variable domain in full, completed from reference TRBV7-8 and TRBJ2-2, reads GAGVSQSPRYKVAKRGQDVALRCDPISGHVSLFWYQQALGQGPEFLTYFQNEAQLDKSGLPSDRFFAERPEGSVSTLKIQRTQQEDSAVYLCASRGAVNTGELFFGEGSRLTVL.

V usage is TRBV19 and J usage is TRBJ2-1, with TRBD1 matching over 10 bases. V was clipped by 9 bases and J by 9 bases; unmatched bases: 8. Germline V gene sequence: CDR1 LNHDA, CDR2 SQIVND (reference sequence). The CDR3 consists of 13 residues. The CDR3 region has the DNA TGTGCCAGCGCACCGGGACAGGGGTTTGAGCAGTTCTTC. It translates to CASAPGQGFEQFF.

V and J are TRBV28 and TRBJ1-3, with TRBD1 matching 10 bases. J was trimmed by 3 bases and V by 5 bases; bases with no gene match: 4. The germline gives CDR1 MDHEN, CDR2 SYDVKM. The CDR3 totals 15 residues. CDR3 in DNA: TGTGCCAGCAGTGTGGGACAGGGGAATGGAAACACCATATATTTT. Protein product: CASSVGQGNGNTIYF.

In nucleotides, the CDR3 is TGTGCCAGCAGAGTCATGGCGGGGGGCTACACCTTC. Translation: CASRVMAGGYTF. The chain employs TRBV7-9 and TRBJ1-2; D not resolved. CDR1 and CDR2 from the germline V gene are SEHNR and FQNEAQ (reference sequence). The CDR3 length is 12 residues. V lost 6 bases, J lost 8 bases, and 13 bases lay in between.

This clone turned up a few times. The rearrangement uses TRBV5-6 and TRBJ2-1, with 7 nucleotides matching TRBD2. The germline V gene has CDR1 SGHDT and CDR2 YYEEEE. J lost 2 bases, V lost 5 bases, and 10 bases had no gene match. The CDR3 is made up of 16 amino acids. This CDR3 reads CASRTGFTSAYNEQFF. The CDR3 region has the DNA TGTGCCAGCAGAACTGGGTTTACTAGCGCCTACAATGAGCAGTTCTTC. The full variable domain, in which reference TRBV5-6 and TRBJ2-1 provide the parts outside the CDR3, is DAGVTQSPTHLIKTRGQQVTLRCSPKSGHDTVSWYQQALGQGPQFIFQYYEEEERQRGNFPDRFSGHQFPNYSSELNVNALLLGDSALYLCASRTGFTSAYNEQFFGPGTRLTVL.

CDR3 in DNA: TGCGCCAGCAGCCCAGCGGGGAGGCACCAAGAGACCCAGTACTTC. Protein: CASSPAGRHQETQYF. The chain joins TRBV4-3 to TRBJ2-5; 7 bases fit TRBD2. Looked up from germline, CDR1 is LGHNA and CDR2 is YSLEER. J lost 0 bases, V lost 4 bases, and 5 bases had no gene match. The CDR3 has 15 residues.

V usage is TRBV28 and J usage is TRBJ2-5; tentative D call: TRBD1 (6 bases). The DNA end lines up better with TRBJ2-7; the J call may be wrong. Germline loops: CDR1 MDHEN, CDR2 SYDVKM. CDR3 length: 13 amino acids. Here the CDR3 reads CASSYQGSYEQYF. In DNA, the CDR3 is TGTGCCAGCAGCTATCAGGGGTCCTACGAGCAGTACTTC.

V and J are TRBV29-1 and TRBJ1-1, with D possibly being TRBD1 (6 bases). Germline assignment: CDR1 SQVTM and CDR2 ANQGSEA. The CDR3 sequence is 14 residues long. V shed 6 bases and J shed 5 bases, with 19 bases lying between them. The CDR3 sequence: CSVGPRTGFTEAFF. CDR3 sequence (DNA): TGCAGCGTCGGACCTCGAACAGGGTTTACTGAAGCTTTCTTT.

V usage is TRBV5-1 and J usage is TRBJ2-6; D is perhaps TRBD1 (5 bases). CDR3 length: 15 amino acids. Trimming removed 3 bases from V and 1 base from J, with 8 bases in between. Germline V gives CDR1 SGHRS, CDR2 YFSETQ. The CDR3 region is CASSSQGSGANVLTF. The CDR3 coding sequence is TGCGCCAGCAGCTCGCAGGGTTCTGGGGCCAACGTCCTGACTTTC.

This rearrangement joins TRBV7-9 to TRBJ2-3; TRBD2 agrees at 11 bases. The CDR3 is 14 residues long. V dropped 4 bases and J dropped 5; count of bases not matched to a gene: 2. Germline CDR1 SEHNR, CDR2 FQNEAQ (reference sequence). Here the CDR3 reads CASSYGTSGDTQYF. CDR3 DNA: TGTGCCAGCAGCTACGGGACTAGCGGAGATACGCAGTATTTT.

The genes are TRBV11-2 and TRBJ2-3; 8 nucleotides align to TRBD2. Germline CDR1 and CDR2: SGHAT and FQNNGV. V lost 5 bases, J lost 4 bases, and 5 bases stayed unmatched. The CDR3 is 14 residues long. In nucleotides, the CDR3 is TGTGCCAGCAGCCCGAGACTAGCGCCAGATACGCAGTATTTT. Amino acids: CASSPRLAPDTQYF.

The table lists this clone with a count of one. This chain uses TRBV4-3 with TRBJ2-6, with a possible D match to TRBD1 (5 bases). Trimming took 1 base from V and 1 from J, leaving 11 bases between them. CDR3 length: 17 amino acids. In germline, CDR1 is LGHNA, CDR2 YSLEER. CDR3 protein: CASSQGPQGSGANVLTF. CDR3 DNA sequence: TGCGCCAGCAGCCAAGGTCCGCAGGGTTCTGGGGCCAACGTCCTGACTTTC.

J is TRBJ2-3 and V is TRBV4-2; D call uncertain. Trimming shortened V by 3 bases and J by 6 bases, and 4 bases separated the two germline ends. The CDR3 length is 11 residues. Germline CDR1 is LGHNA and CDR2 is YNFKEQ. CDR3 in amino acids: CASSQSDTQYF. The CDR3 nucleotides read TGTGCCAGCAGCCAGTCGGATACGCAGTATTTT.

The V gene is TRBV5-4, the J gene TRBJ2-1; D gene uncertain. V shed 3 bases and J shed 8 bases, with 18 bases lying between them. Germline V lookup: CDR1 SGHNT, CDR2 YYREEE (reference sequence). The CDR3 is 15 amino acids. In DNA form, the CDR3 reads TGTGCCAGCAGCTCTTGGCAGGTAGTGGTGGATGAGCAGTTCTTC. Its translation is CASSSWQVVVDEQFF.

This clone was seen a handful of times. V is TRBV6-6 and J is TRBJ2-3, with 7 positions matching TRBD2. This CDR3 is built from 15 residues. Germline-derived CDR1 and CDR2 are MNHNY and SVGAGI (reference sequence). J lost 7 bases, V lost 5 bases, and 12 bases had no gene match. In nucleotides, the CDR3 is TGTGCCAGCAGTAGGGAGAGAGCGGGAATAAATACGCAGTATTTT. It encodes CASSRERAGINTQYF.

The chain joins TRBV28 to TRBJ2-3; tentative D call: TRBD2 (6 bases). The CDR3 is 15 amino acids. CDR1 and CDR2 from the germline V gene are MDHEN and SYDVKM. Trimming left V 6 bases short and J 2 bases short, with 15 bases between. CDR3 DNA sequence: TGTGCCAGCAGGTCCTCGGGAGCACCCACAGATACGCAGTATTTT. It codes for CASRSSGAPTDTQYF.

This clone showed up just a few times. The V and J genes are TRBV5-1 and TRBJ2-5; 9 positions agree with TRBD1. Germline-derived CDR1 and CDR2 are SGHRS and YFSETQ. There are 16 residues in the CDR3. V gave up 0 bases and J gave up 4 bases; unmatched junction bases: 7. The CDR3 reads CASSLAVTGGGETQYF. In nucleotides, the CDR3 is TGCGCCAGCAGCTTGGCCGTGACAGGGGGAGGAGAGACCCAGTACTTC. Full variable domain (missing parts from reference TRBV5-1 and TRBJ2-5): KAGVTQTPRYLIKTRGQQVTLSCSPISGHRSVSWYQQTPGQGLQFLFEYFSETQRNKGNFPGRFSGRQFSNSRSEMNVSTLELGDSALYLCASSLAVTGGGETQYFGPGTRLLVL.

The rearrangement joins TRBV27 to TRBJ1-2; the D is unclear. Trimming left V 0 bases short and J 8 bases short, with 10 bases between. CDR1 is MNHEY and CDR2 is SMNVEV in the germline V gene (reference sequence). The CDR3 covers 13 residues. The CDR3 region has the DNA TGTGCCAGCAGTTTATCGAGCGGTTACGGCTACACCTTC. The encoded protein is CASSLSSGYGYTF.

J is TRBJ2-7 and V is TRBV5-3; the match to TRBD2 covers 10 bases. Being an ORF, TRBV5-3 has a function that is uncertain. Unmatched junction bases numbered 10, after V lost 3 bases and J lost 7 bases. This CDR3 has 15 residues. The CDR3 DNA sequence: TGTGCCAGAAGCTATTCTCTAGCGGGAGTGGAAGAGCAGTACTTC. It is translated as CARSYSLAGVEEQYF.

A single count supports this clone. The chain uses TRBV27 and TRBJ2-7; 11 bases agree with TRBD2. Germline values: CDR1 MNHEY, CDR2 SMNVEV (reference sequence). This CDR3 contains 14 residues. Losses at the gene ends were 6 bases for V and 6 bases for J; bases not matched to a gene: 7. The CDR3 sequence is CASSTSGSLLEQYF. The CDR3 DNA reads TGTGCCAGCAGCACTAGCGGGAGTCTCCTCGAGCAGTACTTC.

V gene TRBV5-4 combines with J gene TRBJ2-5; 8 positions agree with TRBD1. Germline V lookup: CDR1 SGHNT, CDR2 YYREEE (reference sequence). The CDR3 contains 14 residues. V shed 3 bases, J shed 1 base, and the junction held 2 bases outside the gene matches. The CDR3 reads CASSSQGAQETQYF. CDR3 nucleotides: TGTGCCAGCAGCTCCCAGGGGGCCCAAGAGACCCAGTACTTC.

This clone turned up a few times. CDR3: CASSSRGMNTEAFF. CDR3 nucleotide sequence: TGTGCCAGCAGCTCCAGGGGGATGAACACTGAAGCTTTCTTT. The rearrangement links TRBV7-3 to TRBJ1-1, with 7 nucleotides matching TRBD1. Germline V gene sequence: CDR1 SGHTA, CDR2 FQGTGA. CDR3 length: 14 amino acids. J lost 0 bases, V lost 4 bases, and 2 bases had no gene match.